This TCR beta chain is from a study of blood T cell repertoires in COVID-19. Overall study: PBMCs, B-cell-depleted T cells, or T cells provided the cDNA or gDNA that made up the material.

Authors' processing steps: Estimated nucleated cell counts came from reference gene primer amplification. The method was immunoSEQ multiplex PCR; TCRdb's version includes in-frame clones alone and lacks a portion of them. V and J calls and clone size are as listed in that table; D and trimming were resolved from the DNA. The data contain roughly 220,000 clones, around 83% of them singletons. The ends were cut back, 5 bases at V and 3 bases at J, with 13 bases in the middle. Per the germline V gene, CDR1 is MNHEY and CDR2 is SVGAGI. The CDR3 totals 15 residues. This TCR was sampled from a woman aged 40-49 years who had recovered from COVID-19. V and J are TRBV6-5 and TRBJ2-2, with TRBD2 as a possible D gene (7 bases). Sequenced input: peripheral blood. The CDR3 nucleotides read TGTGCCAGCAGTAGGGGGGGGGCGCACACCGGGGAGCTGTTTTTT. It codes for CASSRGGAHTGELFF.